A selection of T cell receptor beta chains follows, all from one sample in a study of T cells after yellow fever vaccination. One entry per CDR3 protein, called by TCRdb with MiXCR from the 5' RACE reads. There are about 310,000 distinct CDR3 sequences in the sample; around 3.9% occur only once, and around a quarter lies in the top ten. Source: PBMCs, taken on the day of the yellow fever booster vaccination. The receptors were sampled from a man aged 18 to 35 who received the YFV17D yellow fever vaccine. The CDR3 runs from the conserved cysteine through the conserved F or W. Fields, in order: V gene, CDR3 length, clone size, D gene, J gene, CDR3 DNA, CDR3 protein. A D gene is named only where the DNA matches it firmly. Size tells how often a clone was seen (once, few, many) or the class of an expanded clone, and some rows leave it out.

TRBV4-3,19,few,-,TRBJ1-5,TGCGCCAGCAGCCCCCCGGGGCAGACGACTTTTCAGAGCAATCAGCCCCAGCATTTT,CASSPPGQTTFQSNQPQHF
TRBV20-1,13,few,-,TRBJ2-7,TGCAGTGCTAGACGGCTAGCTCGGTACGAGCAGTACTTC,CSARRLARYEQYF
TRBV11-2,15,-,-,TRBJ2-2,TGTGCCAGCGGCGACAGAAAACGGCACACCGGGGAGCTGTTTTTT,CASGDRKRHTGELFF
TRBV9,14,few,TRBD1,TRBJ1-1,TGTGCCAGCAGCGTAGAGGCAGGGGGCACTGAAGCTTTCTTT,CASSVEAGGTEAFF
TRBV11-2,14,few,TRBD1,TRBJ2-3,TGTGCCAGCAGCTCGGACAGGTTCACAGATACGCAGTATTTT,CASSSDRFTDTQYF
TRBV28,15,many,TRBD1,TRBJ2-5,TGTGCCAGCCTAGCACCAACAGGGGGCGGAGAGACCCAGTACTTC,CASLAPTGGGETQYF
TRBV20-1,15,many,-,TRBJ2-1,TGCAGTGCTAGAGTCATGGGGCGGACCTACAATGAGCAGTTCTTC,CSARVMGRTYNEQFF
TRBV4-3,16,few,-,TRBJ2-5,TGCGCCAGCAGCCAAGAAGGGACGAGCCCAGGCGGGACCCAGTACTTC,CASSQEGTSPGGTQYF
TRBV7-9,12,many,-,TRBJ1-2,TGTGCCAGCGCACAGGGTCGGTATGGCTACACCTTC,CASAQGRYGYTF
TRBV6-5,15,many,TRBD1,TRBJ1-2,TGTGCCAGCAGTTACTCGACGGGGACAGGGTTCGGCTACACCTTC,CASSYSTGTGFGYTF
TRBV15,15,few,TRBD1,TRBJ1-5,TGTGCCACCAGCAGTTACGACAGGGGGGATCAGCCCCAGCATTTT,CATSSYDRGDQPQHF
TRBV20-1,17,few,-,TRBJ2-7,TGCAGTGCTAGAGATGTGGCTAGTCGAGCTGGGTTCTACGAGCAGTACTTC,CSARDVASRAGFYEQYF
TRBV4-1,18,many,-,TRBJ2-3,TGCGCCAGCAGCCAAGATCTTGAGCCGAGGCTCCTCACAGATACGCAGTATTTT,CASSQDLEPRLLTDTQYF
TRBV12-3/TRBV12-4,14,few,TRBD2,TRBJ2-7,TGTGCCAGCACCCAGCGGGGGGGCCTCGCCGAGCAGTACTTC,CASTQRGGLAEQYF
TRBV28,13,few,-,TRBJ2-5,TGTGCCAGTCAAAACGGAGGCCAAGAGACCCAGTACTTC,CASQNGGQETQYF
TRBV10-2,15,many,-,TRBJ1-2,TGCGCCAGCAGTGTGTCGGCATCCTCACCCTATGGCTACACCTTC,CASSVSASSPYGYTF
TRBV10-3,15,many,-,TRBJ1-4,TGTGCCATCAGTGAGAATCGAGGGGCGGGTGAAAAACTGTTTTTT,CAISENRGAGEKLFF
TRBV6-2/TRBV6-3,19,many,-,TRBJ2-1,TGTGCCAGCAGCTACCCCCGCACAGGGTTGGGACTACAATACAATGAGCAGTTCTTC,CASSYPRTGLGLQYNEQFF
TRBV15,16,few,TRBD1,TRBJ2-1,TGTGCCACCAGCCGAACGAGACAGGGGTCCTACAATGAGCAGTTCTTC,CATSRTRQGSYNEQFF
TRBV21-1,14,many,-,TRBJ1-2,TGTGCCAGCAGCAAGTGGCGCAGGAACTATGGCTACACCTTC,CASSKWRRNYGYTF
TRBV24-1,14,many,-,TRBJ2-5,TGTGCCACCAGTGACCCTGACACTCAAGAGACCCAGTACTTC,CATSDPDTQETQYF
TRBV25-1,13,few,-,TRBJ1-2,TGTGCCAGCAGAGGGCGGGGGGCCTATGGCTACACCTTC,CASRGRGAYGYTF
TRBV4-1,12,-,-,TRBJ1-1,TGCGCCAGCAGCCAGCCAGCTAAGCAAGCTTTCTTT,CASSQPAKQAFF
TRBV5-1,14,many,-,TRBJ1-5,TGCGCCAGCAGCTTGTCCGGGGTTGGTCAGCCCCAGCATTTT,CASSLSGVGQPQHF
TRBV3-1,16,few,TRBD1,TRBJ2-2,TGTGCCAGCAGCGGCCGGACAGGATATATCACCGGGGAGCTGTTTTTT,CASSGRTGYITGELFF
TRBV7-2,14,many,-,TRBJ1-3,TGTGCCAGCAGCTTAGTGGGGAGAGGAAACACCATATATTTT,CASSLVGRGNTIYF
TRBV5-1,14,many,-,TRBJ2-3,TGCGCCAGCAGCTTTCGGGGGACCACAGATACGCAGTATTTT,CASSFRGTTDTQYF